The clone carrying this T cell receptor beta chain was observed a single time. Its target is not known. CDR1 is DFQATT and CDR2 is SNEGSKA in the germline V gene (reference sequence). The CDR3 sequence is 11 residues long. The V and J ends lost 6 bases and 6 bases respectively, with 8 bases between them. This sample stems from a study of PD-1 blockade in classical Hodgkin lymphoma. Background on the study: Nivolumab dosing for patients was 3 mg/kg, administered intravenously every 2 weeks. Study findings and constraints: Baseline diversity in complete responders resembled that of newly diagnosed patients.

Noted time point: cycle 4 day 1 (C4D1), after less than seven weeks of nivolumab. The patients all showed relapse after autologous stem cell transplantation, while their brentuximab vedotin exposure varied. By magnetic negative selection, CD4+ T cells were purified from thawed PBMCs. Produced via immunoSEQ multiplex PCR; TCRdb's table is partial and in-frame only. The sample records 34,000 or so clones, approximately 90% being singletons. The clonotype originates from a human donor with classical Hodgkin lymphoma. Here the sequenced sample was CD4+ T cells from blood, taken before the fourth cycle of nivolumab. The rearrangement joins TRBV20-1 to TRBJ2-2; D remains unclear. The CDR3 region is CSAPAAGELFF. In DNA, the CDR3 is TGCAGTGCCCCCGCCGCCGGGGAGCTGTTTTTT.